Below, 8 T cell receptor beta chains from the same sample are listed, as sequenced in a study of Tregs in tolerant kidney transplant recipients (dated by TCRdb to the late 2010s). Receptors were amplified or captured by the immunoSEQ multiplex PCR assay. Imported from immuneACCESS, the table was reduced by TCRdb to in-frame sequences with V and J called. These copies leave out some clones; in studies compared against another copy, an unresolved V gene accounts for under half, and the cause of the remainder is not known. In all, the sample holds about 120,000 clones, and roughly 92% of those were seen once. Together, the top ten hold nearly 0.6% of the sample. The sample consisted of CD4+ T cells from blood. The receptors come from a human donor in good health.

The chain carries TRBV5-1 and TRBJ2-5; D is perhaps TRBD2 (5 bases). The CDR3 is 12 residues long. Germline-derived CDR1 and CDR2 are SGHRS and YFSETQ. V was trimmed by 8 bases and J by 8 bases, leaving 16 bases between them. The CDR3 region is CASTGDSETQYF. CDR3 nucleotide sequence: TGCGCCAGTACCGGGGATTCAGAAACCCAGTACTTC.

The V call is TRBV18, the J call TRBJ2-5, with 12 bases aligning to TRBD1. The CDR3 consists of 17 residues. The germline gives CDR1 KGHSH, CDR2 LQKENI. J lost 6 bases, V lost 2 bases, and 10 bases had no gene match. This chain's CDR3 is CASSPGTGGSRVQTQYF. In DNA, the CDR3 is TGTGCCAGCTCACCAGGGACAGGGGGCTCCAGGGTACAGACCCAGTACTTC.

The rearrangement uses TRBV10-1 and TRBJ2-1; 9 bases line up with TRBD1. Unmatched junction bases numbered 5, after V lost 0 bases and J lost 14 bases. In germline, CDR1 is WNHNN, CDR2 SYGVQD (reference sequence). This CDR3 spans 13 amino acids. CDR3 DNA sequence: TGCGCCAGCAGTGAGTCGTGGGACAGGGCTAAGTTCTTC. The encoded protein is CASSESWDRAKFF.

The chain has TRBV5-6 and TRBJ2-1; 10 nucleotides align to TRBD2. CDR3 length: 15 amino acids. The trim removed 2 bases at V and 9 bases at J, leaving 8 bases unmatched. Germline-derived CDR1 and CDR2 are SGHDT and YYEEEE. The CDR3 DNA sequence: TGTGCCAGCAGCTTTCTGGGTAGCGGGGGGTTTGAGCAGTTCTTC. Translated, it gives CASSFLGSGGFEQFF. The complete variable domain, with remaining parts taken from reference TRBV5-6 and TRBJ2-1, reads DAGVTQSPTHLIKTRGQQVTLRCSPKSGHDTVSWYQQALGQGPQFIFQYYEEEERQRGNFPDRFSGHQFPNYSSELNVNALLLGDSALYLCASSFLGSGGFEQFFGPGTRLTVL.

For this clone: The junction differs from germline at one of its ends, possibly a read error. This chain connects TRBV27 to TRBJ2-6; 8 bases are shared with TRBD1. Germline loops: CDR1 MNHEY, CDR2 SMNVEV (reference sequence). This CDR3 region has 17 residues. CDR3 in DNA: TGTGCCAGCAGTCGCCGGGACAGGACCTCTGGGGTCAACGTCCTGACTTTC. The encoded protein is CASSRRDRTSGVNVLTF.

This sequence joins TRBV5-5 and TRBJ1-5, with 8 bases lining up with TRBD1. V lost 4 bases to trimming and J lost 0 bases; unmatched junction nucleotides: 9. Germline-derived CDR1 and CDR2 are SGHKS and YYEKEE (reference sequence). There are 17 residues in the CDR3. DNA for the CDR3: TGTGCCAGCAGCCTTTCGTGGACAGGGCCTAGCAATCAGCCCCAGCATTTT. This encodes CASSLSWTGPSNQPQHF. Variable domain in full (rest from reference TRBV5-5 and TRBJ1-5): DAGVTQSPTHLIKTRGQQVTLRCSPISGHKSVSWYQQVLGQGPQFIFQYYEKEERGRGNFPDRFSARQFPNYSSELNVNALLLGDSALYLCASSLSWTGPSNQPQHFGDGTRLSIL.

J is TRBJ2-7 and V is TRBV20-1; no clear D. The CDR3 spans 11 residues. The V and J ends lost 3 bases and 2 bases respectively, with 5 bases between them. Germline values: CDR1 DFQATT, CDR2 SNEGSKA (reference sequence). The CDR3: CSASMAYEQYF. For the CDR3, the DNA is TGCAGTGCTAGTATGGCCTACGAGCAGTACTTC.

The CDR3 sequence is CASSAQGSADTQYF. Written as DNA, the CDR3 is TGTGCCAGCAGCGCTCAGGGGTCAGCAGATACGCAGTATTTT. The chain combines TRBV7-9 with TRBJ2-3; the D gene is possibly TRBD1 (6 bases). Germline CDR1 SEHNR, CDR2 FQNEAQ (reference sequence). The CDR3 runs 14 residues. The ends were cut back, 5 bases at V and 4 bases at J, with 13 bases in the middle.